The sequence of this T cell receptor (beta chain) was determined in a study of Ad26.COV2.S vaccination and SARS-CoV-2 variants. The V and J ends lost 1 base and 2 bases, in that order; junction bases with no gene match: 9. Per the germline V gene, CDR1 is SGHDT and CDR2 is YYEEEE. The CDR3 spans 19 residues. Clones were read by immunoSEQ multiplex PCR, and TCRdb kept only the in-frame ones, dropping some. The sample records around 94,000 clones, around 80% being singletons. Sequencing was performed on peripheral blood, taken after recovery from COVID-19. This TCR derives from a human donor who had recovered from COVID-19. This chain connects TRBV5-6 to TRBJ2-1; 13 bases are a match to TRBD2. CDR3 sequence: CASSLFTSGGAGAYNEQFF. Written as DNA, the CDR3 is TGTGCCAGCAGCTTGTTCACTAGCGGGGGGGCCGGAGCCTACAATGAGCAGTTCTTC.